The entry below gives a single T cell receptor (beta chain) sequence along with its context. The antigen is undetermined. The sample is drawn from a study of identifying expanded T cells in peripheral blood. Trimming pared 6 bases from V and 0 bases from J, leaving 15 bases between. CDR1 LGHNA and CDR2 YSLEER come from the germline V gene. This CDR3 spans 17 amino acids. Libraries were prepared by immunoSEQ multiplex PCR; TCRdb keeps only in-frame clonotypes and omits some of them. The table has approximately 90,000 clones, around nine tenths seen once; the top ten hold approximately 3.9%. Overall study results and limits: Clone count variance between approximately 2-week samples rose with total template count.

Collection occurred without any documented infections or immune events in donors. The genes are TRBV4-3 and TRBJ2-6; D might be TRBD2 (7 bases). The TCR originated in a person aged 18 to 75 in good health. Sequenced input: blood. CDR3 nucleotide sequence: TGCGCCAGCAGGCCGGGGGGCAGTTTCTCTGGGGCCAACGTCCTGACTTTC. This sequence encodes CASRPGGSFSGANVLTF.